The T cell receptor (beta chain) described here comes from a study of beta chain features in type 1 diabetes. Overall study findings and caveats: Among patients with Type 1 diabetes, TCRB CDR3s were moderately but significantly shorter in every one of the four CD4+ subsets. Sampled from patients, naive, central memory and Treg TCRB repertoires appeared more similar than those sampled from healthy donors.

The sequenced template was cDNA made from the entire isolated RNA. Using immunoSEQ multiplex PCR, the repertoire was profiled, and TCRdb retains in-frame clones only, with some absent. Counted here are fewer than 550,000 clones, roughly 10% occurring once; the ten biggest clones make up about 0.045%. As to this clone: Its antigen is not known.

With 8 bases clipped from V and 5 bases from J, the junction kept 7 bases outside the gene matches. CDR1 is SQVTM, CDR2 ANQGSEA, per germline. This CDR3 comprises 12 residues. This receptor was identified in a woman aged 18-29 years in good health. Sequences were obtained from naive CD4+ T cells from blood. The chain employs TRBV29-1 and TRBJ2-3; TRBD2 agrees at 7 bases. DNA of the CDR3: TGCAGCTGTCGGGGGGATGAAGATACGCAGTATTTT. It encodes CSCRGDEDTQYF.